These T cell receptor beta chains were read from a single sample in a study of T cell changes during pregnancy in multiple sclerosis. Repertoires were generated with immunoSEQ multiplex PCR, while TCRdb's copy carries only in-frame clones and drops some. The sample consists of approximately 100,000 clones, 94% of them appearing once. The material sequenced was peripheral blood, taken in the third trimester of pregnancy. The receptor set was obtained from a female donor with multiple sclerosis, enrolled in a pregnancy study. Both conserved end residues are part of each CDR3. A D gene is named only where the DNA matches it firmly. The size field is filled for only some rows; it gives once, few, many or a size class.

J gene	D gene	V gene	clone size	CDR3 protein	CDR3 DNA
TRBJ1-1	-	TRBV7-2	-	CASSLVQYREAFF	TGTGCCAGCAGCTTAGTTCAGTACAGGGAAGCTTTCTTT
TRBJ2-7	TRBD2	TRBV28	-	CASFTGGRGEQYF	TGTGCCAGCTTCACGGGAGGCCGAGGGGAGCAGTACTTC
TRBJ1-1	-	TRBV19	-	CASSKRNTEAFF	TGTGCCAGTAGTAAGAGGAACACTGAAGCTTTCTTT
TRBJ2-1	TRBD2	TRBV11-3	-	CASSQSGSSYNEQFF	TGTGCCAGCAGCCAAAGCGGGAGCTCCTACAATGAGCAGTTCTTC
TRBJ1-4	TRBD1	TRBV27	few	CASSTTFDRGNEKLFF	TGTGCCAGCAGTACAACCTTCGACAGGGGAAATGAAAAACTGTTTTTT
TRBJ2-3	TRBD1	TRBV5-6	-	CASSWAGGVDTQYF	TGTGCCAGCAGCTGGGCAGGGGGCGTAGATACGCAGTATTTT
TRBJ2-7	TRBD2	TRBV15	-	CATSRDLAASSYEQYF	TGTGCCACCAGCAGAGACCTAGCGGCAAGCTCCTACGAGCAGTACTTC
TRBJ2-7	-	TRBV6-4	-	CASRPRQDKEQYF	TGTGCCAGCAGACCCCGACAGGATAAGGAGCAGTACTTC
TRBJ2-1	TRBD1	TRBV6-5	-	CASRPDRVVYNEQFF	TGTGCCAGCAGACCTGACAGGGTGGTCTACAATGAGCAGTTCTTC
TRBJ2-7	TRBD1	TRBV19	-	CASRETGGFAYEQYF	TGTGCCAGTAGAGAAACAGGGGGCTTCGCCTACGAGCAGTACTTC
TRBJ2-5	TRBD2	TRBV30	-	CAWSRPSGMGYQETQYF	TGTGCCTGGAGTAGGCCTAGCGGGATGGGGTACCAAGAGACCCAGTACTTC
TRBJ1-5	-	TRBV19	-	CASSIFKWTPPGAQHF	TGTGCCAGTAGTATTTTCAAATGGACACCACCTGGAGCCCAGCATTTT
TRBJ2-3	-	TRBV6-5	-	CASSPSGLVGDTQYF	TGTGCCAGCAGCCCGAGCGGGCTAGTTGGAGATACGCAGTATTTT
TRBJ2-3	TRBD2	TRBV28	once	CASSSLAGVPDTQYF	TGTGCCAGCAGTTCGTTAGCGGGAGTACCAGATACGCAGTATTTT
TRBJ2-7	TRBD1	TRBV7-9	-	CASSLVRRQGAYEQYF	TGTGCCAGCAGCTTAGTACGGCGACAGGGGGCCTACGAGCAGTACTTC
TRBJ2-1	TRBD1	TRBV30	-	CAIDATLTGGTSNEQFF	TGTGCCATAGACGCAACTCTCACAGGGGGCACTTCGAATGAGCAGTTCTTC
TRBJ1-3	-	TRBV14	few	CASSQDPTAPQSGNTIYF	TGTGCCAGCAGCCAAGATCCCACAGCCCCTCAATCTGGAAACACCATATATTTT
TRBJ1-5	-	TRBV5-1	once	CASSLAPGSASQPQHF	TGCGCCAGCAGCTTGGCGCCAGGGTCGGCTTCTCAGCCCCAGCATTTT
TRBJ2-1	TRBD2	TRBV14	-	CASSQAGRGEQFF	TGTGCCAGCAGCCAAGCAGGGAGGGGAGAGCAGTTCTTC
TRBJ1-2	TRBD1	TRBV19	-	CASSTRTGNGYTF	TGTGCCAGTAGTACAAGGACAGGGAATGGCTACACCTTC
TRBJ2-7	-	TRBV28	-	CASSLGQTEQYF	TGTGCCAGCAGTTTGGGGCAGACCGAGCAGTACTTC
TRBJ2-1	TRBD2	TRBV27	-	CASSLKSGLAVYNEQFF	TGTGCCAGCAGTTTAAAGTCTGGACTAGCTGTCTACAATGAGCAGTTCTTC
TRBJ2-7	TRBD2	TRBV27	-	CASSLRTRGEQYF	TGTGCCAGCAGTTTACGGACTAGGGGTGAGCAGTACTTC
TRBJ1-1	-	TRBV29-1	-	CSVGGWNTEAFF	TGCAGCGTTGGAGGGTGGAACACTGAAGCTTTCTTT
TRBJ2-1	TRBD2	TRBV6-1	-	CASSEARAPGGNEQFF	TGTGCCAGCAGTGAAGCCCGGGCCCCCGGGGGGAATGAGCAGTTCTTC
TRBJ2-1	-	TRBV19	-	CASSIGGRSIYNEQFF	TGTGCCAGTAGTATCGGGGGACGGTCAATCTACAATGAGCAGTTCTTC